One sample yielded the 32 T cell receptor beta chains listed below, sequenced in a study of OX40 agonist ivuxolimab in advanced cancers. Clones were read by immunoSEQ multiplex PCR, and TCRdb kept only the in-frame ones, dropping some. The top ten hold more than 0.5% of the sample, which has 65,000 to 90,000 clones, roughly 87% seen once. Sequencing was performed on CD4+ or CD8+ T cells sorted from blood, taken in a trial of the OX40 agonist ivuxolimab. All receptors come from an adult with an advanced solid tumor such as melanoma, head and neck, liver or kidney cancer.

This clone has just one count. The rearrangement uses TRBV6-1 and TRBJ1-4, with TRBD1 matching over 7 bases. Per germline, CDR1 MNHNS and CDR2 SASEGT. There are 15 residues in the CDR3. V lost 3 bases, J lost 9 bases, and 10 bases stayed unmatched. DNA of the CDR3: TGTGCCAGCAGTGATAGGGGGCGTGGGGGGCAAAAACTGTTTTTT. Its protein is CASSDRGRGGQKLFF.

This clone was detected only once. This chain connects TRBV4-1 to TRBJ1-6, with 7 nucleotides matching TRBD1. The ends lost 5 bases at V and 3 bases at J; junction bases unmatched: 1. The length of the CDR3 is 14 residues. CDR1 is MGHRA, CDR2 YSYEKL, per germline. In nucleotides, the CDR3 is TGCGCCAGCAGCTGGGACAGCTATAATTCACCCCTCCACTTT. Residues: CASSWDSYNSPLHF.

J is TRBJ1-2 and V is TRBV5-8; no clear D gene. Germline V gene lookup returns CDR1 SGHTS and CDR2 YDEGEE. CDR3 size: 13 residues. Between the trimmed V and J ends, which lost 0 bases and 4 bases, there was a span of 7 bases. The chain's CDR3 is CASSLGTSYGYTF. CDR3 bases: TGTGCCAGCAGCTTGGGGACGAGCTATGGCTACACCTTC.

About this clone: Other DNA variants within this sample encode the same CDR3. This chain links TRBV2 with TRBJ1-6; D is possibly TRBD1 (6 bases). This CDR3 spans 13 amino acids. Germline CDR1 reads SNHLY; CDR2 reads FYNNEI. V was cut by 7 bases and J by 10 bases, with 14 bases left in between. CDR3 bases: TGTGCCAGCAAGGGGGGGGGAGGGTCACCCCTCCACTTT. Protein: CASKGGGGSPLHF.

The chain is built from TRBV5-1 and TRBJ2-3; TRBD2 matches 10 bases. CDR1 is SGHRS and CDR2 is YFSETQ in the germline V gene. This CDR3 is 16 amino acids long. After removal of 0 bases from V and 2 bases from J, the junction contained 3 bases not matched to a gene. CDR3 loop: CASSLGAGGNTDTQYF. DNA for the CDR3: TGCGCCAGCAGCTTGGGAGCGGGGGGGAACACAGATACGCAGTATTTT.

The chain joins TRBV15 to TRBJ2-5; a weak D match, TRBD1 (7 bases). CDR1 and CDR2 from the germline V gene are LNHNV and YYDKDF (reference sequence). Trimming stripped 0 bases from V and 2 bases from J, with 10 bases between. The CDR3 covers 15 residues. The CDR3 sequence is CATSREPGGQETQYF. CDR3 sequence (DNA): TGTGCCACCAGCAGAGAACCAGGGGGGCAAGAGACCCAGTACTTC.

V and J are TRBV5-8 and TRBJ1-2; D gene uncertain. The CDR3 has 14 residues. CDR1 is SGHTS, CDR2 YDEGEE, per germline. V lost 1 base to trimming and J lost 2 bases, with 9 bases between them. CDR3 DNA sequence: TGTGCCAGCAGCTTGCAGGCGGCGAACTATGGCTACACCTTC. This gives the protein CASSLQAANYGYTF.

The sample holds one count of this clone. This chain joins TRBV7-2 and TRBJ2-5, with TRBD2 matching 12 bases. This CDR3 has 17 residues. The ends lost 5 bases at V and 5 bases at J; junction bases unmatched: 12. The germline gives CDR1 SGHTA, CDR2 FQGNSA. CDR3 amino acids: CASSPSLTSGSRETQYF. CDR3 in DNA: TGTGCCAGCAGCCCCTCGTTGACTAGCGGGAGTAGGGAGACCCAGTACTTC.

The chain links TRBV20-1 to TRBJ1-1; D is uncertain. This CDR3 comprises 11 residues. Germline lookup yields CDR1 DFQATT and CDR2 SNEGSKA (reference sequence). The CDR3 reads CRASANTEAFF. The CDR3 DNA sequence: TGCAGGGCTTCCGCGAACACTGAAGCTTTCTTT.

The J gene is TRBJ2-1, the V gene TRBV5-4, with 12 bases aligning to TRBD2. This CDR3 comprises 15 residues. CDR1 and CDR2 (germline): SGHNT, YYREEE (reference sequence). V was clipped by 4 bases and J by 7 bases; unmatched bases: 6. The CDR3 DNA reads TGTGCCAGCAGCACCTCTAGCGGGAGGGGAAATGAGCAGTTCTTC. Translating it yields CASSTSSGRGNEQFF.

This clone was seen more than once but under ten times. This sequence joins TRBV7-6 and TRBJ2-4; 8 bases agree with TRBD1. The CDR3 loop spans 16 amino acids. The junction had 7 bases not matched to a gene; V was cut back by 3 bases and J by 3 bases. Germline CDR1 reads SGHVS; CDR2 reads FNYEAQ. The CDR3 DNA is TGTGCCAGCAGCTTCGGACAGGGAAGGGGCAAAAACATTCAGTACTTC. Its protein is CASSFGQGRGKNIQYF. Filled out from reference TRBV7-6 and TRBJ2-4, the complete variable domain reads GAGVSQSPRYKVTKRGQDVALRCDPISGHVSLYWYRQALGQGPEFLTYFNYEAQQDKSGLPNDRFSAERPEGSISTLTIQRTEQRDSAMYRCASSFGQGRGKNIQYFGAGTRLSVL.

The rearrangement links TRBV5-8 to TRBJ1-5, with 8 bases identical to TRBD1. Germline trimming cut 6 bases from V and 8 bases from J; bases unmatched to any gene: 7. Germline V CDR1 and CDR2: SGHTS, YDEGEE. CDR3 length equals 13 residues. This chain's CDR3 is CASTKDRVEPQHF. The CDR3 coding sequence is TGTGCCAGCACTAAGGACAGGGTAGAGCCCCAGCATTTT.

The chain is built from TRBV19 and TRBJ1-2, with D possibly TRBD1 on 5 matching bases. V lost 4 bases, J lost 2 bases, and 20 bases lay in between. Germline V gene data show CDR1 as LNHDA and CDR2 as SQIVND (reference sequence). The CDR3 contains 17 residues. The CDR3 loop reads CASSTLFPFQGNYGYTF. The DNA of the CDR3 is TGTGCCAGTAGTACCCTATTCCCCTTTCAGGGAAACTATGGCTACACCTTC.

This clone was detected only a few times. The chain carries TRBV7-9 and TRBJ1-6; D unresolved. Trimming removed 5 bases at V and 3 bases at J, with 11 bases between. CDR1 and CDR2 (germline): SEHNR, FQNEAQ (reference sequence). The CDR3 has 15 amino acids. CDR3 DNA: TGTGCCAGCAGCCCCGTAGCGGTCTATAATTCACCCCTCCACTTT. Translating it yields CASSPVAVYNSPLHF.

V and J are TRBV11-3 and TRBJ1-6; D is ambiguous. Germline CDR1 is SGHNT and CDR2 is YENEEA. The CDR3 length is 13 residues. The V gene lost 0 bases and the J gene lost 7 bases, with 4 bases spanning the gap. CDR3 protein: CASSLESNSPLHF. CDR3 nucleotides: TGTGCCAGCAGCTTAGAGTCGAATTCACCCCTCCACTTT.

The chain links TRBV28 to TRBJ1-2; D remains unclear. Germline CDR1 reads MDHEN; CDR2 reads SYDVKM. The length of the CDR3 is 14 residues. V lost 6 bases and J lost 5, with 16 bases in between. The CDR3 loop is CASRQADGGYGYTF. CDR3 DNA sequence: TGTGCCAGCAGGCAGGCCGACGGCGGGTATGGCTACACCTTC.

The chain uses TRBV6-6 and TRBJ2-7, with 8 bases identical to TRBD1. The germline V gene has CDR1 MNHNY and CDR2 SVGAGI (reference sequence). This CDR3 is built from 15 residues. Losses at the gene ends were 6 bases for V and 4 bases for J; bases not matched to a gene: 11. The CDR3 is CASRHGQGGTYEQYF. CDR3 nucleotides: TGTGCCAGCAGACACGGACAGGGAGGCACTTACGAGCAGTACTTC.

The chain joins TRBV6-5 to TRBJ2-2, with TRBD1 as a possible D gene (5 bases). Germline V gene sequence: CDR1 MNHEY, CDR2 SVGAGI. V shed 6 bases and J shed 1 base, with 12 bases lying between them. The CDR3 is 15 amino acids. This chain's CDR3 is CASRPRALNTGELFF. The CDR3 bases are TGTGCCAGCAGACCCAGGGCATTGAACACCGGGGAGCTGTTTTTT.

This clone was found once. The J gene is TRBJ1-2, the V gene TRBV5-4; no clear D gene. Trimming stripped 3 bases from V and 3 bases from J, with 12 bases between. The CDR3 runs 14 residues. The germline gives CDR1 SGHNT, CDR2 YYREEE (reference sequence). The CDR3 DNA sequence: TGTGCCAGCAGCTCGTCGGGCGGAGACTATGGCTACACCTTC. This gives the protein CASSSSGGDYGYTF.

The chain is built from TRBV30 and TRBJ2-5; unclear D gene. The V gene's germline CDR1 is GTSNPN and CDR2 SVGIG (reference sequence). Trimming cost V 3 bases and J 5 bases, with 10 bases left between them. This CDR3 is built from 12 residues. The CDR3 DNA sequence: TGTGCCTGGAGGGATACTGGGGAGACCCAGTACTTC. This translates into CAWRDTGETQYF. Filled out from reference TRBV30 and TRBJ2-5, the complete variable domain reads SQTIHQWPATLVQPVGSPLSLECTVEGTSNPNLYWYRQAAGRGLQLLFYSVGIGQISSEVPQNLSASRPQDRQFILSSKKLLLSDSGFYLCAWRDTGETQYFGPGTRLLVL.

V gene TRBV9 combines with J gene TRBJ1-4, with 8 bases lining up with TRBD1. The CDR3 sequence is 14 residues long. V lost 3 bases and J lost 7; bases outside the gene matches: 5. Germline V gives CDR1 SGDLS, CDR2 YYNGEE. As DNA, the CDR3 is TGTGCCAGCAGCGCCGACAGGGGTCGTGAAAAACTGTTTTTT. This sequence encodes CASSADRGREKLFF.

This rearrangement joins TRBV2 to TRBJ2-2, with 9 nucleotides matching TRBD2. V trimming: 6 bases; J trimming: 8 bases; junction bases outside the gene matches: 4. CDR3 length: 13 residues. CDR1 is SNHLY and CDR2 is FYNNEI in the germline V gene. The chain's CDR3 is CASRGSGRGELFF. In DNA form, the CDR3 reads TGTGCCAGCAGGGGTAGCGGGAGAGGGGAGCTGTTTTTT.

This clone was observed a single time. The chain couples TRBV6-6 to TRBJ1-4, with 7 bases matching TRBD1. Trimming at V came to 6 bases and at J to 8 bases, leaving 9 bases not matched to a gene. The CDR3 is made up of 14 amino acids. CDR1 MNHNY and CDR2 SVGAGI come from the germline V gene (reference sequence). This CDR3 reads CASRVQGGREKLFF. The DNA for the CDR3 is TGTGCCAGCAGGGTCCAAGGGGGCCGGGAAAAACTGTTTTTT.

V usage is TRBV6-6 and J usage is TRBJ2-5; TRBD2 agrees at 13 bases. Germline CDR1 MNHNY, CDR2 SVGAGI (reference sequence). V was pared by 6 bases and J by 3 bases, with 4 bases of the junction left unmatched. There are 15 residues in the CDR3. This CDR3 is CASRSGTSGEETQYF. The CDR3 DNA sequence: TGTGCCAGCAGATCCGGGACTAGCGGGGAAGAGACCCAGTACTTC.

The V call is TRBV15, the J call TRBJ1-1; unclear D gene. The ends were cut back, 1 base at V and 0 bases at J, with 6 bases in the middle. The CDR3 covers 14 residues. Germline assignment: CDR1 LNHNV and CDR2 YYDKDF (reference sequence). CDR3 nucleotide sequence: TGTGCCACCAGCAGAGGAGGCATGAACACTGAAGCTTTCTTT. Translation: CATSRGGMNTEAFF.

The chain uses TRBV19 and TRBJ1-1; 9 bases agree with TRBD1. From germline, CDR1 is LNHDA and CDR2 SQIVND (reference sequence). The junction had 22 bases not matched to a gene; V was cut back by 10 bases and J by 1 base. The CDR3 has 19 residues. The CDR3 DNA reads as TGTGCCACACAACTAAAACTTTTAAAAGGACAGGGGTCGAACACTGAAGCTTTCTTT. Amino acids: CATQLKLLKGQGSNTEAFF.

The chain has TRBV28 and TRBJ2-4, with TRBD2 matching over 15 bases. The CDR3 sequence is 20 residues long. CDR1 and CDR2 (germline): MDHEN, SYDVKM. The V gene end was trimmed by 5 bases and the J gene end by 2 bases; junction bases not matched to a gene: 13. The CDR3 here is CASSQAVGLAGGHTKNIQYF. The CDR3 nucleotides are TGTGCCAGCAGTCAGGCCGTCGGACTAGCGGGAGGGCATACCAAAAACATTCAGTACTTC.

The chain is built from TRBV11-2 and TRBJ2-7; TRBD1 might be the D (6 bases). Trimming cost V 2 bases and J 3 bases, with 11 bases left between them. The germline V gene has CDR1 SGHAT and CDR2 FQNNGV. The CDR3 covers 14 residues. The CDR3 reads CASSLRTVNYEQYF. CDR3 DNA sequence: TGTGCCAGCAGCTTAAGGACAGTGAACTACGAGCAGTACTTC. Using reference TRBV11-2 and TRBJ2-7 for the parts outside the CDR3, the full variable domain is EAGVAQSPRYKIIEKRQSVAFWCNPISGHATLYWYQQILGQGPKLLIQFQNNGVVDDSQLPKDRFSAERLKGVDSTLKIQPAKLEDSAVYLCASSLRTVNYEQYFGPGTRLTVT.

The CDR3 region is CSVEDGGSLTNEKLFF. Written as DNA, the CDR3 is TGCAGCGTTGAGGACGGGGGGAGTTTGACTAATGAAAAACTGTTTTTT. The chain joins TRBV29-1 to TRBJ1-4; weak D call: TRBD1 (5 bases). The V gene lost 3 bases and the J gene lost 2 bases, with 16 bases spanning the gap. This CDR3 has 16 amino acids. Germline V gives CDR1 SQVTM, CDR2 ANQGSEA.

The chain has TRBV29-1 and TRBJ2-3, with 9 positions matching TRBD2. Germline trimming cut 0 bases from V and 4 bases from J; bases unmatched to any gene: 5. This CDR3 comprises 15 residues. CDR1 and CDR2 from the germline V gene are SQVTM and ANQGSEA. The CDR3 here is CSVEDGSGGPDTQYF. CDR3 nucleotide sequence: TGCAGCGTTGAAGATGGGAGCGGGGGGCCAGATACGCAGTATTTT.

The chain links TRBV18 to TRBJ2-1; a weak D match, TRBD2 (6 bases). Germline V gene sequence: CDR1 KGHSH, CDR2 LQKENI. The length of the CDR3 is 15 residues. Trimming removed 2 bases at V and 5 bases at J, with 13 bases between. CDR3 nucleotide sequence: TGTGCCAGCTCACCAACTCGGGAGAAGAACAATGAGCAGTTCTTC. Translation: CASSPTREKNNEQFF.

This chain links TRBV6-5 with TRBJ2-1, with 7 bases fitting TRBD2. From germline, CDR1 is MNHEY and CDR2 SVGAGI. With 5 bases clipped from V and 6 bases from J, the junction kept 10 bases outside the gene matches. The CDR3 covers 15 residues. Here the CDR3 reads CASSTTGTILNEQFF. The DNA of the CDR3 is TGTGCCAGCAGTACCACCGGGACTATCCTCAATGAGCAGTTCTTC.